This T cell receptor beta chain was sequenced in a study of cytomegalovirus exposure and HLA in healthy donors. Study observations and caveats: The tendency of first-cohort TCR clusters to co-occur in the roughly 130 validation repertoires emerged from a later analysis. It was 150 to 200 TCR beta chains that were listed as cytomegalovirus-associated. Accounts indicate the classifier identified cytomegalovirus status with strong specificity and sensitivity.

The repertoire was sequenced with immunoSEQ multiplex PCR; TCRdb's copy has only in-frame clones and lacks some. This sample carries about 120,000 clones, around nine tenths of them seen once, and the ten largest clones take about 6%. Regarding this clone: The antigen is unknown.

The V gene end was trimmed by 7 bases and the J gene end by 0 bases; junction bases not matched to a gene: 11. This CDR3 has 16 amino acids. The germline V gene encodes CDR1 SGHRS and CDR2 YFSETQ. The genes are TRBV5-1 and TRBJ2-7; TRBD1 matches 9 bases. The TCR comes from a woman under 30 in good health and CMV-seropositive. The source material was PBMCs. For the CDR3, the DNA is TGCGCCAGCCGTGAGTGGGGACAGGGAGGCTCCTACGAGCAGTACTTC. Protein: CASREWGQGGSYEQYF. The whole variable domain, remainder taken from reference TRBV5-1 and TRBJ2-7, is KAGVTQTPRYLIKTRGQQVTLSCSPISGHRSVSWYQQTPGQGLQFLFEYFSETQRNKGNFPGRFSGRQFSNSRSEMNVSTLELGDSALYLCASREWGQGGSYEQYFGPGTRLTVT.